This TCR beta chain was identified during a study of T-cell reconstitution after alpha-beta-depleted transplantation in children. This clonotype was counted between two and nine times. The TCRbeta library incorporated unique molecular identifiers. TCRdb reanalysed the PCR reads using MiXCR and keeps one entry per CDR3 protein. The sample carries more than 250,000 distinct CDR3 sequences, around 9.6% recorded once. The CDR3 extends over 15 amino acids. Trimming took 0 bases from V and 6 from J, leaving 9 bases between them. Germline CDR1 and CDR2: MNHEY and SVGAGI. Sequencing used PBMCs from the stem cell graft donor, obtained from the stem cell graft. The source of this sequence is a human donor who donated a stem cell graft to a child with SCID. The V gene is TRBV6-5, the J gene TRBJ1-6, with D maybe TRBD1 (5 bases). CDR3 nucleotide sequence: TGTGCCAGCAGTTACTCCGCAGGGAGTAATTCACCCCTCCACTTT. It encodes CASSYSAGSNSPLHF.